The 9 T cell receptor beta chains reported below all come from one sample, sequenced in a study of T cell changes during pregnancy in multiple sclerosis. Libraries were prepared by immunoSEQ multiplex PCR; TCRdb keeps only in-frame clonotypes and omits some of them. Of 40,000 to 55,000 clones in the sample, 92% were seen once. The specimen sequenced was peripheral blood. The receptors shown here come from a female donor with multiple sclerosis, enrolled in a pregnancy study.

The chain employs TRBV18 and TRBJ1-1; a weak D match, TRBD1 (5 bases). Between the trimmed V and J ends, which lost 6 bases and 6 bases, there was a span of 20 bases. The CDR3 length is 15 residues. CDR1 and CDR2 (germline): KGHSH, LQKENI. CDR3 residues: CASSLAIGVGAEAFF. DNA for the CDR3: TGTGCCAGCTCCCTGGCTATCGGGGTGGGGGCTGAAGCTTTCTTT. The full variable domain, in which reference TRBV18 and TRBJ1-1 provide the parts outside the CDR3, is NAGVMQNPRHLVRRRGQEARLRCSPMKGHSHVYWYRQLPEEGLKFMVYLQKENIIDESGMPKERFSAEFPKEGPSILRIQQVVRGDSAAYFCASSLAIGVGAEAFFGQGTRLTVV.

The chain carries TRBV30 and TRBJ1-4, with 7 bases aligning to TRBD1. In germline, CDR1 is GTSNPN, CDR2 SVGIG (reference sequence). The CDR3 totals 16 residues. The trim removed 3 bases at V and 5 bases at J, leaving 12 bases unmatched. Written as DNA, the CDR3 is TGTGCCTGGAGCCAAACTCCGGGACAGTTCAATGAAAAACTGTTTTTT. This codes for CAWSQTPGQFNEKLFF.

J is TRBJ1-5 and V is TRBV2, with a weak D call TRBD1 (5 bases). Germline-derived CDR1 and CDR2 are SNHLY and FYNNEI. The CDR3 has 16 amino acids. The germline V and J ends were trimmed by 6 bases and 1 base, with 16 bases remaining between them. The CDR3 loop reads CASSRDGGRSNQPQHF. Here the CDR3 DNA reads TGTGCCAGCAGCCGAGATGGGGGTAGAAGCAATCAGCCCCAGCATTTT.

The chain has TRBV19 and TRBJ2-7, with D tentatively TRBD2 (6 bases). Germline V gene data show CDR1 as LNHDA and CDR2 as SQIVND (reference sequence). The CDR3 spans 15 residues. V was cut by 4 bases and J by 2 bases, with 15 bases left in between. The CDR3 sequence: CASSRGVRRPYEQYF. The CDR3 DNA sequence: TGTGCCAGTAGTAGGGGGGTGCGGAGGCCCTACGAGCAGTACTTC.

This rearrangement joins TRBV11-2 to TRBJ1-2; a weak D match, TRBD1 (6 bases). Trimming took 1 base from V and 8 from J, leaving 14 bases between them. The germline CDR1 and CDR2 sequences are SGHAT and FQNNGV. This CDR3 has 14 amino acids. The DNA for the CDR3 is TGTGCCAGCAGCTTAGTCCGGGGGCTGGGAGGCTACACCTTC. This codes for CASSLVRGLGGYTF.

The gene calls are TRBV13 and TRBJ1-2; 9 nucleotides match TRBD1. The CDR3 has 18 amino acids. The germline V gene encodes CDR1 PRHDT and CDR2 FYEKMQ (reference sequence). The ends lost 0 bases at V and 1 base at J; junction bases unmatched: 9. In nucleotides, the CDR3 is TGTGCCAGCAGCTTAGGAAGAGTAACAGGGGGCTTTAACTATGGCTACACCTTC. Translation: CASSLGRVTGGFNYGYTF.

Judged by abundance, this clone is medium-sized. The J gene is TRBJ1-2, the V gene TRBV7-2; D is ambiguous. Looked up from germline, CDR1 is SGHTA and CDR2 is FQGNSA. V was pared by 3 bases and J by 1 base, with 3 bases between. The CDR3 spans 12 residues. The CDR3 DNA is TGTGCCAGCAGCTTCATTAACTATGGCTACACCTTC. It encodes CASSFINYGYTF.

The genes are TRBV27 and TRBJ2-7; a possible D gene is TRBD2 (6 bases). V lost 4 bases and J 4 bases, leaving 11 bases between the germline ends. CDR1 is MNHEY and CDR2 is SMNVEV in the germline V gene (reference sequence). The CDR3 extends over 13 amino acids. CDR3 in DNA: TGTGCCAGCAGTTCTTTCGCGGGATACGAGCAGTACTTC. Protein sequence: CASSSFAGYEQYF.

The chain has TRBV9 and TRBJ1-1; D unclear. V shed 4 bases and J shed 5 bases, with 15 bases lying between them. CDR1 and CDR2 (germline): SGDLS, YYNGEE. The CDR3 runs to 14 residues. Here the CDR3 DNA reads TGTGCCAGCAGCTCCCAGGTCGGGCTAACTGAAGCTTTCTTT. Residues: CASSSQVGLTEAFF.